These 25 T cell receptor beta chains were sequenced from one sample in a study of T cells in Graves' hyperthyroidism and ophthalmopathy. Regions amplified from RNA transcripts were the TCR beta CDR3 regions. The HTBI primer set served for first-round RT-PCR of the TCR CDR3. One entry per CDR3 protein results from TCRdb running MiXCR on the multiplex PCR reads. Altogether 450,000 to 700,000 distinct CDR3 sequences are present, around 46% being singletons, with the ten largest covering about 8.3%. The specimen sequenced was peripheral blood or thyroid tissue (not recorded which). Receptor source: a woman under 30 with Graves' hyperthyroidism.

The chain joins TRBV10-3 to TRBJ1-2; weak D call: TRBD1 (6 bases). This CDR3 is 14 amino acids long. The V end lost 7 bases, the J end lost 8 bases, and 20 bases lay between the germline ends. Germline V CDR1 and CDR2: ENHRY, SYGVKD. The DNA of the CDR3 is TGTGCCATCAACGAAGGGGGAGTCTCTGGGGGCTACACCTTC. It translates to CAINEGGVSGGYTF.

This clonotype has ten or more counts. This sequence joins TRBV5-1 and TRBJ2-7; the match to TRBD1 covers 9 bases. The junction had 14 bases not matched to a gene; V was cut back by 4 bases and J by 6 bases. Germline CDR1 SGHRS, CDR2 YFSETQ. The CDR3 has 16 amino acids. The CDR3 sequence is CASSGDRASQVGEQYF. The CDR3 DNA sequence: TGCGCCAGCAGCGGGGACAGGGCATCCCAGGTCGGCGAGCAGTACTTC.

This chain joins TRBV2 and TRBJ1-5, with a weak D call TRBD1 (5 bases). This CDR3 contains 13 residues. The V and J ends lost 3 bases and 3 bases respectively, with 6 bases between them. Germline-derived CDR1 and CDR2 are SNHLY and FYNNEI. CDR3 sequence (DNA): TGTGCCAGCAGTGAGGGGACCAATCAGCCCCAGCATTTT. This translates into CASSEGTNQPQHF.

In its sample, this clonotype was seen many times. V gene TRBV20-1 combines with J gene TRBJ2-2; 7 bases align to TRBD1. With V trimmed by 1 base and J by 7 bases, 9 bases remained unmatched. Looked up from germline, CDR1 is DFQATT and CDR2 is SNEGSKA (reference sequence). The CDR3 runs to 15 residues. CDR3 region: CSARVNRGMIGELFF. The DNA for the CDR3 is TGCAGTGCTAGAGTAAACAGGGGCATGATCGGGGAGCTGTTTTTT.

Details on this clonotype: The junction differs from germline at one of its ends, possibly a read error. V usage is TRBV29-1 and J usage is TRBJ1-2, with D uncertain. This CDR3 comprises 11 residues. The germline V gene has CDR1 SQVTM and CDR2 ANQGSEA. In nucleotides, the CDR3 is TGCAGCGTAACCGGACTAGCGGGATTTGTCTTC. Its translation is CSVTGLAGFVF.

This clonotype showed up many times. The chain employs TRBV12-3 or TRBV12-4 and TRBJ2-6; TRBD1 aligns across 9 bases. The CDR3 contains 19 residues. Losses at the gene ends were 5 bases for V and 2 bases for J; bases not matched to a gene: 13. DNA for the CDR3: TGTGCCAGCAGTCCCGCCCGGACAGGGGTGAGAACTGGGGCCAACGTCCTGACTTTC. It is translated as CASSPARTGVRTGANVLTF.

The chain recombines TRBV2 with TRBJ2-5, with 14 bases fitting TRBD2. Germline lookup yields CDR1 SNHLY and CDR2 FYNNEI. V lost 3 bases, J lost 7 bases, and 10 bases stayed unmatched. The CDR3 runs 17 residues. CDR3: CASSEGLAGDNEVTQYF. Written as DNA, the CDR3 is TGTGCCAGCAGTGAGGGACTAGCGGGAGACAATGAGGTGACCCAGTACTTC. The whole variable domain, filled in from reference TRBV2 and TRBJ2-5, reads EPEVTQTPSHQVTQMGQEVILRCVPISNHLYFYWYRQILGQKVEFLVSFYNNEISEKSEIFDDQFSVERPDGSNFTLKIRSTKLEDSAMYFCASSEGLAGDNEVTQYFGPGTRLLVL.

This clonotype was counted many times. This chain's CDR3 is CASSVAPESSYEQYF. The DNA of the CDR3 is TGTGCCAGCAGCGTAGCCCCAGAGAGCTCCTACGAGCAGTACTTC. This chain joins TRBV9 and TRBJ2-7; D is unclear. Germline V gives CDR1 SGDLS, CDR2 YYNGEE. Trimming shortened V by 0 bases and J by 0 bases, and 10 bases separated the two germline ends. This CDR3 is 15 amino acids long.

This clonotype has at least ten counts. The rearrangement joins TRBV4-1 to TRBJ1-1; tentative D call: TRBD1 (5 bases). Germline CDR1 and CDR2: MGHRA and YSYEKL. The CDR3 has 17 amino acids. The V end lost 0 bases, the J end lost 0 bases, and 14 bases lay between the germline ends. CDR3 sequence reads: CASSQDGAANLNTEAFF. For the CDR3, the DNA is TGCGCCAGCAGCCAAGATGGGGCAGCAAATTTGAACACTGAAGCTTTCTTT.

The chain joins TRBV7-9 to TRBJ1-6; TRBD1 agrees at 8 bases. This CDR3 spans 15 amino acids. J was trimmed by 7 bases and V by 5 bases; bases with no gene match: 7. Germline CDR1 is SEHNR and CDR2 is FQNEAQ (reference sequence). CDR3 loop: CASSRLGQANSPLHF. In DNA, the CDR3 is TGTGCCAGCAGCCGGCTGGGACAGGCCAATTCACCCCTCCACTTT.

V usage is TRBV6-4 and J usage is TRBJ2-2, with 7 bases identical to TRBD2. With 2 bases clipped from V and 5 bases from J, the junction kept 5 bases outside the gene matches. The CDR3 totals 15 residues. Per germline, CDR1 MRHNA and CDR2 SNTAGT. CDR3 DNA: TGTGCCAGCAGTGACGGGAGGGCCGAAACCGGGGAGCTGTTTTTT. Protein product: CASSDGRAETGELFF.

The chain has TRBV19 and TRBJ2-5, with D hard to call. The ends were cut back, 4 bases at V and 1 base at J, with 10 bases in the middle. Germline lookup yields CDR1 LNHDA and CDR2 SQIVND (reference sequence). This CDR3 has 14 amino acids. CDR3: CASSKRGRQETQYF. The CDR3 DNA reads TGTGCCAGTAGTAAAAGAGGTCGCCAAGAGACCCAGTACTTC.

This clonotype was found many times. This chain joins TRBV18 and TRBJ2-5, with 10 bases matching TRBD2. The CDR3 has 16 amino acids. V shed 3 bases and J 4 bases; nucleotides not matched to a gene: 8. Germline V lookup: CDR1 KGHSH, CDR2 LQKENI. The CDR3 DNA reads TGTGCCAGCTCACCGGGACTAGCGTCACGTTCAGAGACCCAGTACTTC. As protein: CASSPGLASRSETQYF. Filled out from reference TRBV18 and TRBJ2-5, the complete variable domain reads NAGVMQNPRHLVRRRGQEARLRCSPMKGHSHVYWYRQLPEEGLKFMVYLQKENIIDESGMPKERFSAEFPKEGPSILRIQQVVRGDSAAYFCASSPGLASRSETQYFGPGTRLLVL.

The chain employs TRBV6-5 and TRBJ2-7; tentatively, D is TRBD2 (6 bases). The length of the CDR3 is 15 residues. Germline V gives CDR1 MNHEY, CDR2 SVGAGI. Between the trimmed V and J ends, which lost 6 bases and 0 bases, there was a span of 15 bases. Here the CDR3 reads CASSSIGTYSYEQYF. DNA for the CDR3: TGTGCCAGCAGCTCTATTGGGACTTACTCCTACGAGCAGTACTTC.

The V and J genes are TRBV7-3 and TRBJ2-2; 9 nucleotides agree with TRBD1. CDR3 size: 12 residues. Germline V gene data show CDR1 as SGHTA and CDR2 as FQGTGA. V was pared by 11 bases and J by 4 bases, with 2 bases of the junction left unmatched. CDR3 bases: TGTGCCGGACAGGGGAGCACCGGGGAGCTGTTTTTT. Translating gives CAGQGSTGELFF.

With regard to this clonotype: It may be a read error: a sequence one base away is much more abundant. The conserved phenylalanine or tryptophan normally closing the CDR3 is absent here, so this likely arose from a read error. The chain joins TRBV4-1 to TRBJ1-1; D gene ambiguous. Deletions cut 4 bases from V and 11 bases from J, with 17 bases between. Per the germline V gene, CDR1 is MGHRA and CDR2 is YSYEKL. This CDR3 region has 13 residues. The CDR3 protein is CASSRGWVSGAFL. In DNA, the CDR3 is TGCGCCAGCAGCCGCGGTTGGGTCTCCGGCGCTTTCCTT.

This clonotype showed up many times. The rearrangement uses TRBV7-6 and TRBJ1-6, with a possible D match to TRBD1 (5 bases). The CDR3 is 14 residues long. Looked up from germline, CDR1 is SGHVS and CDR2 is FNYEAQ. V was shortened by 6 bases and J by 10 bases, with 16 bases between the two germline ends. The CDR3 loop reads CASSLSQGNSPLHF. For the CDR3, the DNA is TGTGCCAGCAGTCTTTCTCAGGGCAACTCACCCCTCCACTTT.

The chain uses TRBV15 and TRBJ2-7; TRBD1 might be the D (6 bases). The CDR3 is made up of 14 amino acids. The V gene's germline CDR1 is LNHNV and CDR2 YYDKDF (reference sequence). The V end was cut by 3 bases, the J end by 0 bases, with 9 bases between. The DNA for the CDR3 is TGTGCCACCAGCAGGGGGGACAACTCCTACGAGCAGTACTTC. Amino acids: CATSRGDNSYEQYF.

J is TRBJ1-4 and V is TRBV13; 8 nucleotides agree with TRBD1. Germline V gene sequence: CDR1 PRHDT, CDR2 FYEKMQ (reference sequence). The CDR3 spans 15 residues. The V gene end was trimmed by 5 bases and the J gene end by 3 bases; junction bases not matched to a gene: 5. The CDR3 is CASSPGTGPNEKLFF. In DNA, the CDR3 is TGTGCCAGCAGCCCTGGGACAGGACCTAATGAAAAACTGTTTTTT.

The V call is TRBV12-3 or TRBV12-4, the J call TRBJ1-5; D is unresolved. Trimming removed 7 bases at V and 6 bases at J, with 16 bases between. The CDR3 is made up of 14 amino acids. DNA for the CDR3: TGTGCCAGCACCCCCGGGTTATCTGGTCAGCCCCAGCATTTT. Its protein product is CASTPGLSGQPQHF.

Turning to this clonotype: A much bigger clone sits one base away, suggesting this may be a read error. The chain employs TRBV27 and TRBJ1-2; weak D call: TRBD1 (5 bases). There are 15 residues in the CDR3. Germline V gene lookup returns CDR1 MNHEY and CDR2 SMNVEV (reference sequence). The CDR3 bases are TGTACCAGCAGTATCCATCGGGGCGGCAGCTATGGCTACACCTTC. Amino acid sequence: CTSSIHRGGSYGYTF.

The chain joins TRBV20-1 to TRBJ2-3, with D hard to call. Germline V gives CDR1 DFQATT, CDR2 SNEGSKA (reference sequence). V lost 4 bases to trimming and J lost 5 bases, with 13 bases between them. The CDR3 contains 13 residues. CDR3 DNA sequence: TGCAGTGCTATTCCGCTACTGAGAGATACGCAGTATTTT. This encodes CSAIPLLRDTQYF.

This clonotype was seen ten or more times. The chain has TRBV6-5 and TRBJ1-6, with D hard to call. Germline V gene data show CDR1 as MNHEY and CDR2 as SVGAGI. CDR3 length equals 13 residues. Trimming pared 2 bases from V and 7 bases from J, leaving 6 bases between. Here the CDR3 reads CASSYELNSPLHF. In DNA, the CDR3 is TGTGCCAGCAGTTACGAGCTAAATTCACCCCTCCACTTT.

V and J are TRBV29-1 and TRBJ2-5; the match to TRBD1 covers 7 bases. The germline CDR1 and CDR2 sequences are SQVTM and ANQGSEA. CDR3 length: 14 amino acids. The J segment lost 2 bases and the V segment lost 8 bases, leaving 11 bases of the junction unmatched. The CDR3 loop reads CSWPRGGQQETQYF. The CDR3 DNA reads as TGCAGCTGGCCCCGAGGGGGACAGCAAGAGACCCAGTACTTC.

In this sample, this clonotype turned up many times. This chain connects TRBV19 to TRBJ2-7; TRBD2 aligns across 10 bases. The CDR3 loop spans 15 amino acids. After removal of 6 bases from V and 2 bases from J, the junction contained 7 bases not matched to a gene. The germline gives CDR1 LNHDA, CDR2 SQIVND (reference sequence). CDR3 coding DNA: TGTGCCAGTAGCCAAGCGGGAGGGCCTGCCTACGAGCAGTACTTC. Amino acids: CASSQAGGPAYEQYF.